These 30 T cell receptor beta chains were sequenced from one sample in a study of shared clonotypes between healthy human individuals. TCRdb keeps only in-frame clones here, not all; method: immunoSEQ multiplex PCR. Seen here are millions of clones, 95% observed once, and the top ten hold roughly 0.13%. Sequenced sample: naive CD4+ T cells sorted from blood. Specified subset: CD45RA+ positively selected. The receptors were gathered from a man in his late teens or twenties in good health.

The V and J genes are TRBV7-6 and TRBJ1-6, with 7 bases identical to TRBD1. The CDR3 spans 16 residues. The J segment lost 9 bases and the V segment lost 3 bases, leaving 11 bases of the junction unmatched. CDR1 and CDR2 from the germline V gene are SGHVS and FNYEAQ. This chain's CDR3 is CASSLQSGGGRSPLHF. The DNA of the CDR3 is TGTGCCAGCAGCTTGCAGTCTGGAGGGGGCCGTTCACCCCTCCACTTT.

This chain connects TRBV6-6 to TRBJ2-6; no reliable D call. The CDR3 spans 15 residues. Germline V gene data show CDR1 as MNHNY and CDR2 as SVGAGI (reference sequence). Trimming left V 7 bases short and J 0 bases short, with 10 bases between. The CDR3 loop is CASTITFSGANVLTF. For the CDR3, the DNA is TGTGCCAGCACCATCACTTTCTCTGGGGCCAACGTCCTGACTTTC.

This rearrangement joins TRBV7-2 to TRBJ2-2; possible D gene TRBD2, 5 bases. The CDR3 spans 17 residues. Looked up from germline, CDR1 is SGHTA and CDR2 is FQGNSA. Trimming took 5 bases from V and 5 from J, leaving 21 bases between them. CDR3 DNA sequence: TGTGCCAGCAGCGCCGGAGGATCTCGCGGACGAACCGGGGAGCTGTTTTTT. This sequence encodes CASSAGGSRGRTGELFF.

This chain joins TRBV6-6 and TRBJ2-2, with TRBD1 as a possible D gene (5 bases). Trimming left V 7 bases short and J 2 bases short, with 8 bases between. The length of the CDR3 is 13 residues. Germline CDR1 and CDR2: MNHNY and SVGAGI (reference sequence). CDR3 coding DNA: TGTGCCAGCACCAGGGCTAACACCGGGGAGCTGTTTTTT. Translated, it gives CASTRANTGELFF.

The rearrangement joins TRBV30 to TRBJ1-2, with D unclear. Germline-derived CDR1 and CDR2 are GTSNPN and SVGIG (reference sequence). The CDR3 is 12 residues long. Trimming shortened V by 2 bases and J by 12 bases, and 16 bases separated the two germline ends. This chain's CDR3 is CAWSSRVDSNTF. The CDR3 bases are TGTGCCTGGAGTTCAAGGGTGGATTCAAACACCTTC.

This rearrangement joins TRBV11-2 to TRBJ1-5; D not certain. CDR1 and CDR2 (germline): SGHAT, FQNNGV. Trimming took 5 bases from V and 1 from J, leaving 15 bases between them. This CDR3 region has 16 residues. The CDR3 nucleotides are TGTGCCAGCAGCCTACACGCCGGGAAAAGCAATCAGCCCCAGCATTTT. Protein sequence: CASSLHAGKSNQPQHF.

As concerns this clone: Distinct nucleotide sequences in the sample also encode this CDR3. CDR3 sequence (DNA): TGCGCCAGCAGCTTGGGCGGTAGCACAGATACGCAGTATTTT. It is translated as CASSLGGSTDTQYF. The chain joins TRBV5-1 to TRBJ2-3; no reliable D call. CDR1 and CDR2 (germline): SGHRS, YFSETQ. This CDR3 contains 14 residues. Deletions cut 0 bases from V and 0 bases from J, with 5 bases between.

This clone appeared once. This chain links TRBV18 with TRBJ2-3, with D perhaps TRBD1 (6 bases). CDR3 length: 15 residues. Germline assignment: CDR1 KGHSH and CDR2 LQKENI. Trimming removed 3 bases at V and 0 bases at J, with 10 bases between. The CDR3 reads CASSPGQTSTDTQYF. As DNA, the CDR3 is TGTGCCAGCTCACCCGGACAGACTAGCACAGATACGCAGTATTTT.

This chain uses TRBV5-1 with TRBJ2-5, with D possibly called TRBD1 or TRBD2 (5 bases each). The CDR3 runs 16 residues. The germline V gene encodes CDR1 SGHRS and CDR2 YFSETQ. Trimming shortened V by 2 bases and J by 0 bases, and 14 bases separated the two germline ends. CDR3: CASSLGTLLYQETQYF. As DNA, the CDR3 is TGCGCCAGCAGCTTAGGGACCCTTCTATACCAAGAGACCCAGTACTTC.

This chain connects TRBV30 to TRBJ2-4; the match to TRBD1 covers 8 bases. V was pared by 0 bases and J by 4 bases, with 8 bases of the junction left unmatched. Germline CDR1 is GTSNPN and CDR2 is SVGIG (reference sequence). The CDR3 consists of 16 residues. The CDR3 reads CAWSVLGTGGKNIQYF. The CDR3 bases are TGTGCCTGGAGTGTACTTGGTACAGGGGGGAAAAACATTCAGTACTTC. Full variable domain (outside the CDR3, taken from reference TRBV30 and TRBJ2-4): SQTIHQWPATLVQPVGSPLSLECTVEGTSNPNLYWYRQAAGRGLQLLFYSVGIGQISSEVPQNLSASRPQDRQFILSSKKLLLSDSGFYLCAWSVLGTGGKNIQYFGAGTRLSVL.

This chain connects TRBV6-5 to TRBJ1-2; tentatively, D is TRBD1 (6 bases). There are 12 residues in the CDR3. Germline assignment: CDR1 MNHEY and CDR2 SVGAGI. Trimming took off 8 bases at V and 6 bases at J, with 13 bases between the two ends. The chain's CDR3 is CASGRTDHGYTF. CDR3 DNA: TGTGCCAGCGGAAGGACAGATCATGGCTACACCTTC.

This clone was counted a few times. The gene calls are TRBV19 and TRBJ1-6; 11 bases agree with TRBD1. The length of the CDR3 is 15 residues. The J segment lost 9 bases and the V segment lost 4 bases, leaving 5 bases of the junction unmatched. Germline loops: CDR1 LNHDA, CDR2 SQIVND (reference sequence). The CDR3 region has the DNA TGTGCCAGTAGTAAAACCGGGACAGGGGGTTCACCCCTCCACTTT. Translation gives CASSKTGTGGSPLHF.

V usage is TRBV7-2 and J usage is TRBJ2-1; D tentatively reads TRBD1 or TRBD2 (5 bases each). CDR3 length: 17 residues. Germline CDR1 and CDR2: SGHTA and FQGNSA. V lost 1 base to trimming and J lost 0 bases, with 13 bases between them. The CDR3 region has the DNA TGTGCCAGCAGCTTAGGGGGCAGCGGCACCTCCTACAATGAGCAGTTCTTC. Its translation: CASSLGGSGTSYNEQFF.

The J gene is TRBJ1-3, the V gene TRBV6-1; D ambiguous. With 11 bases removed from V and 7 bases from J, the gap between germline ends came to 15 bases. This CDR3 comprises 12 residues. Germline CDR1 reads MNHNS; CDR2 reads SASEGT. DNA of the CDR3: TGTGCCGGCGGGGTCGCGGGTAACACCATATATTTT. Amino acid sequence: CAGGVAGNTIYF.

The V gene is TRBV5-1, the J gene TRBJ2-2; 7 nucleotides match TRBD1. Germline V gives CDR1 SGHRS, CDR2 YFSETQ. The CDR3 extends over 13 amino acids. The ends lost 5 bases at V and 3 bases at J; junction bases unmatched: 1. The CDR3 loop reads CASSTGDTGELFF. CDR3 sequence (DNA): TGCGCCAGCAGTACAGGGGACACCGGGGAGCTGTTTTTT.

This sequence joins TRBV5-1 and TRBJ1-1; D is unresolved. Germline CDR1 is SGHRS and CDR2 is YFSETQ. The CDR3 is 16 residues long. The V and J ends lost 0 bases and 1 base respectively, with 13 bases between them. In DNA, the CDR3 is TGCGCCAGCAGCTTGGCAGTCCTCTCATCGAACACTGAAGCTTTCTTT. It translates to CASSLAVLSSNTEAFF. The full variable domain, with the rest looked up from reference TRBV5-1 and TRBJ1-1, is KAGVTQTPRYLIKTRGQQVTLSCSPISGHRSVSWYQQTPGQGLQFLFEYFSETQRNKGNFPGRFSGRQFSNSRSEMNVSTLELGDSALYLCASSLAVLSSNTEAFFGQGTRLTVV.

This chain connects TRBV5-1 to TRBJ2-1; TRBD2 agrees at 8 bases. The CDR3 is made up of 15 amino acids. After removal of 4 bases from V and 9 bases from J, the junction contained 12 bases not matched to a gene. The V gene's germline CDR1 is SGHRS and CDR2 YFSETQ. The CDR3 bases are TGCGCCAGCAGCACTGGGAACGGGAGGGCGGGTGAGCAGTTCTTC. It specifies CASSTGNGRAGEQFF.

As for this clone: This CDR3 is also generated by other DNA sequences in the sample. The chain joins TRBV6-5 to TRBJ1-2; no definite D call. CDR3 length: 12 amino acids. The V end lost 4 bases, the J end lost 4 bases, and 7 bases lay between the germline ends. Germline CDR1 is MNHEY and CDR2 is SVGAGI. The CDR3 sequence: CASSSVGYGYTF. As DNA, the CDR3 is TGTGCCAGCAGTTCCGTAGGCTATGGCTACACCTTC.

This chain joins TRBV28 and TRBJ1-1; D uncertain. Deletions cut 8 bases from V and 1 base from J, with 17 bases between. The CDR3 runs to 15 residues. Germline loops: CDR1 MDHEN, CDR2 SYDVKM. The DNA for the CDR3 is TGTGCCAGCCGCAGCGGTGTACTAGGGAACACTGAAGCTTTCTTT. It translates to CASRSGVLGNTEAFF.

J is TRBJ1-2 and V is TRBV2; D may be TRBD1 (5 bases). Trimming left V 7 bases short and J 2 bases short, with 11 bases between. The CDR3 contains 13 residues. CDR1 SNHLY and CDR2 FYNNEI come from the germline V gene. This CDR3 is CASTQGQNYGYTF. The CDR3 DNA reads as TGTGCCAGCACTCAGGGCCAGAACTATGGCTACACCTTC.

The J gene is TRBJ2-7, the V gene TRBV6-5, with 11 bases aligning to TRBD1. The CDR3 runs to 14 residues. From germline, CDR1 is MNHEY and CDR2 SVGAGI. With V trimmed by 5 bases and J by 6 bases, 6 bases remained unmatched. The CDR3 loop reads CASSRTGGIGEQYF. Written as DNA, the CDR3 is TGTGCCAGCAGTCGGACAGGGGGCATAGGCGAGCAGTACTTC.

In its sample, this clone was seen once. V is TRBV27 and J is TRBJ2-3; D gene uncertain. The CDR3 consists of 13 residues. Deletions cut 4 bases from V and 10 bases from J, with 15 bases between. Looked up from germline, CDR1 is MNHEY and CDR2 is SMNVEV (reference sequence). CDR3 amino acids: CASSSPMGSSQYF. CDR3 nucleotide sequence: TGTGCCAGCAGTTCCCCAATGGGCTCGTCGCAGTATTTT.

The rearrangement links TRBV30 to TRBJ2-1, with TRBD2 matching over 8 bases. The CDR3 is 15 residues long. Looked up from germline, CDR1 is GTSNPN and CDR2 is SVGIG (reference sequence). CDR3 protein: CAVAGGPSSYNEQFF. The CDR3 coding sequence is TGTGCGGTGGCGGGGGGCCCCAGCTCCTACAATGAGCAGTTCTTC.

This chain connects TRBV6-5 to TRBJ2-2; D gene ambiguous. The CDR3 extends over 13 amino acids. The germline gives CDR1 MNHEY, CDR2 SVGAGI. V was clipped by 6 bases and J by 4 bases, with 9 bases between them. In DNA, the CDR3 is TGTGCCAGCAGGGGCTCCACCACCGGGGAGCTGTTTTTT. It translates to CASRGSTTGELFF.

The chain employs TRBV19 and TRBJ2-3, with no clear D. The CDR3 consists of 16 residues. V gave up 0 bases and J gave up 6 bases, with 16 bases separating them. The germline CDR1 and CDR2 sequences are LNHDA and SQIVND (reference sequence). Here the CDR3 reads CASSIDHPSLMDTQYF. CDR3 in DNA: TGTGCCAGTAGTATAGATCATCCTAGTTTGATGGATACGCAGTATTTT.

The chain recombines TRBV7-2 with TRBJ2-5; 11 nucleotides match TRBD1. Germline assignment: CDR1 SGHTA and CDR2 FQGNSA. V was pared by 6 bases and J by 7 bases, with 7 bases of the junction left unmatched. The CDR3 contains 14 residues. CDR3 sequence: CASRFGDRGATQYF. The CDR3 DNA is TGTGCCAGCAGGTTCGGGGACAGGGGGGCGACCCAGTACTTC.

The chain is built from TRBV5-1 and TRBJ2-7, with TRBD2 identical over 10 bases. V lost 0 bases to trimming and J lost 3 bases; unmatched junction nucleotides: 6. The CDR3 covers 16 residues. In germline, CDR1 is SGHRS, CDR2 YFSETQ. CDR3 in amino acids: CASSLGKPSGSYEQYF. As DNA, the CDR3 is TGCGCCAGCAGCTTGGGTAAGCCTAGCGGGAGCTACGAGCAGTACTTC.

This clone has only a few counts. The rearrangement joins TRBV6-6 to TRBJ1-1; D is possibly TRBD1 (5 bases). The CDR3 extends over 15 amino acids. The V gene lost 6 bases and the J gene lost 5 bases, with 19 bases spanning the gap. Germline loops: CDR1 MNHNY, CDR2 SVGAGI (reference sequence). Here the CDR3 DNA reads TGTGCCAGCAGCCCCGGGGGACCGGTTTGGACTGAAGCTTTCTTT. As protein: CASSPGGPVWTEAFF.

The chain has TRBV4-1 and TRBJ2-3; D ambiguous. Germline V gene sequence: CDR1 MGHRA, CDR2 YSYEKL. Trimming shortened V by 4 bases and J by 4 bases, and 12 bases separated the two germline ends. The CDR3 has 14 amino acids. The CDR3 nucleotides are TGCGCCAGCAGCCCGCTATTCGGATCAGATACGCAGTATTTT. This translates into CASSPLFGSDTQYF.

The V call is TRBV2, the J call TRBJ1-4, with unresolved D. V was cut by 3 bases and J by 17 bases, with 16 bases left in between. Germline V gene data show CDR1 as SNHLY and CDR2 as FYNNEI. CDR3 length equals 12 residues. Here the CDR3 reads CASSDDGARSFF. The CDR3 bases are TGTGCCAGCAGTGACGACGGCGCCCGATCTTTTTTT.